These 17 T cell receptor beta chains were all obtained from the same sample, sequenced in a study of blood T cell repertoires in COVID-19. The assay was immunoSEQ multiplex PCR, and TCRdb's table has in-frame clones only and misses some. The sample has roughly 200,000 clones; roughly 80% are singletons. Input material: peripheral blood. The receptor source for this set is a human donor in a cohort sampled during active COVID-19.

J is TRBJ1-5 and V is TRBV5-1, with 8 bases fitting TRBD1. From germline, CDR1 is SGHRS and CDR2 YFSETQ. The junction had 5 bases not matched to a gene; V was cut back by 0 bases and J by 0 bases. The CDR3 has 17 amino acids. CDR3 protein: CASSLGTGQYSNQPQHF. CDR3 sequence (DNA): TGCGCCAGCAGCTTGGGGACAGGGCAATATAGCAATCAGCCCCAGCATTTT.

The chain uses TRBV12-3 or TRBV12-4 and TRBJ2-7; D ambiguous. The CDR3 is 12 amino acids. Trimming removed 5 bases from V and 2 bases from J, with 7 bases in between. The CDR3 loop is CASSVRTYEQYF. CDR3 DNA sequence: TGTGCCAGCAGTGTGAGAACCTACGAGCAGTACTTC.

The chain joins TRBV27 to TRBJ2-1, with D tentatively TRBD1 (6 bases). The length of the CDR3 is 15 residues. Trimming pared 4 bases from V and 4 bases from J, leaving 14 bases between. Germline loops: CDR1 MNHEY, CDR2 SMNVEV (reference sequence). Here the CDR3 DNA reads TGTGCCAGCAGTTCCCGCCCGGGACAATACAATGAGCAGTTCTTC. This gives the protein CASSSRPGQYNEQFF.

In this sample, this clone turned up once. The gene calls are TRBV7-9 and TRBJ1-2, with 12 bases matching TRBD1. The junction had 6 bases not matched to a gene; V was cut back by 5 bases and J by 8 bases. Per germline, CDR1 SEHNR and CDR2 FQNEAQ (reference sequence). The CDR3 extends over 14 amino acids. The CDR3 reads CASSPGQGAWGYTF. CDR3 coding DNA: TGTGCCAGCAGCCCGGGACAGGGGGCGTGGGGCTACACCTTC.

The sample holds one count of this clone. This chain connects TRBV12-2 to TRBJ2-7; the table's D call, TRBD1, has no DNA check behind it. TRBV12-2 is annotated as a pseudogene. The CDR3 length is 13 residues. The CDR3 bases are TGTGCAAGTCGGGACAGGTCTCCCTACGAGCAGTACTTC. The encoded protein is CASRDRSPYEQYF.

The gene calls are TRBV28 and TRBJ2-7; D remains ambiguous. The germline gives CDR1 MDHEN, CDR2 SYDVKM. This CDR3 region has 11 residues. V lost 11 bases, J lost 4 bases, and 12 bases lay in between. DNA of the CDR3: TGTGCCTCCTCAGCCGGGTACGAGCAGTACTTC. Encoded protein: CASSAGYEQYF.

This clone was seen only a few times. The V call is TRBV11-2, the J call TRBJ2-7; no clear D gene. CDR1 and CDR2 from the germline V gene are SGHAT and FQNNGV. Trimming cost V 1 base and J 0 bases, with 7 bases left between them. This CDR3 region has 14 residues. The CDR3 reads CASSLGARSYEQYF. CDR3 nucleotides: TGTGCCAGCAGCTTAGGGGCCCGCTCCTACGAGCAGTACTTC.

This chain links TRBV6-5 with TRBJ2-7, with D hard to call. The CDR3 runs 14 residues. The germline gives CDR1 MNHEY, CDR2 SVGAGI. Trimming removed 0 bases from V and 3 bases from J, with 9 bases in between. In DNA form, the CDR3 reads TGTGCCAGCAGTTACTCCGGTAGAAACTACGAGCAGTACTTC. It yields the protein CASSYSGRNYEQYF.

This chain uses TRBV9 with TRBJ2-5; D is unresolved. Deletions cut 4 bases from V and 5 bases from J, with 15 bases between. Germline CDR1 reads SGDLS; CDR2 reads YYNGEE. This CDR3 is built from 14 residues. The CDR3 nucleotides are TGTGCCAGCAGCCCCCGGTGGAGATCCGAGACCCAGTACTTC. It specifies CASSPRWRSETQYF.

The chain is built from TRBV9 and TRBJ1-2, with 8 bases that match TRBD1. CDR1 and CDR2 (germline): SGDLS, YYNGEE. This CDR3 contains 13 residues. J gave up 4 bases and V 4 bases, and 3 bases lay outside the gene matches. The CDR3 region is CASSRDRTYGYTF. In DNA, the CDR3 is TGTGCCAGCAGCCGGGACAGGACCTATGGCTACACCTTC.

The chain has TRBV2 and TRBJ1-5; a weak D match, TRBD1 (5 bases). The V gene lost 6 bases and the J gene lost 4 bases, with 13 bases spanning the gap. The CDR3 is 14 residues long. The germline CDR1 and CDR2 sequences are SNHLY and FYNNEI. The CDR3 region has the DNA TGTGCCAGCAGGAGACTTGACAGTAATCAGCCCCAGCATTTT. Its protein is CASRRLDSNQPQHF.

This chain joins TRBV19 and TRBJ1-4; D unresolved. With 8 bases removed from V and 0 bases from J, the gap between germline ends came to 16 bases. The CDR3 is 16 residues long. CDR1 is LNHDA and CDR2 is SQIVND in the germline V gene (reference sequence). CDR3 DNA: TGTGCCAGTTCCTATTCGGGGATTCCAACTAATGAAAAACTGTTTTTT. Translating it yields CASSYSGIPTNEKLFF.

A word on this clone: Being one base from a much bigger clone, this may be a read error. At the DNA level, this CDR3 is encoded by other sequences in the same sample as well. The chain combines TRBV12-3 or TRBV12-4 with TRBJ2-7, with D possibly matching TRBD1 (6 bases). V lost 3 bases and J 1 base, leaving 7 bases between the germline ends. This CDR3 region has 13 residues. CDR3 nucleotides: TGTGCCAGCAGTTTGACAGGATCCTACGAGCAGTACTTC. Its translation: CASSLTGSYEQYF.

This chain connects TRBV29-1 to TRBJ2-7; 10 bases are shared with TRBD2. Germline trimming cut 6 bases from V and 7 bases from J; bases unmatched to any gene: 18. Germline values: CDR1 SQVTM, CDR2 ANQGSEA. The CDR3 runs to 16 residues. CDR3 in DNA: TGCAGCGTCCCCCAACTAAGCGGGAGGGCCTGGGGGGAGCAGTACTTC. This encodes CSVPQLSGRAWGEQYF.

This clone was seen more than once but under ten times. The chain has TRBV3-1 (or the pseudogene TRBV3-2) and TRBJ2-7; 8 nucleotides agree with TRBD1. CDR1 LGHDT and CDR2 YNNKEL come from the germline V gene (reference sequence). CDR3 size: 14 residues. Trimming took 4 bases from V and 3 from J; bases not matched to a gene: 5. CDR3 nucleotides: TGTGCCAGCAGCCCAAGGACAGGGAACTACGAGCAGTACTTC. This gives the protein CASSPRTGNYEQYF.

This clone is a singleton in its sample. The genes are TRBV19 and TRBJ2-6; D perhaps matches TRBD2 (6 bases). This CDR3 has 17 amino acids. The V end lost 7 bases, the J end lost 1 base, and 17 bases lay between the germline ends. Germline values: CDR1 LNHDA, CDR2 SQIVND (reference sequence). CDR3 sequence reads: CASIGRQQRSGANVLTF. The CDR3, as DNA: TGTGCCAGTATCGGGAGACAGCAAAGATCTGGGGCCAACGTCCTGACTTTC.

The V call is TRBV3-1 (or the pseudogene TRBV3-2), the J call TRBJ2-5; TRBD2 matches 13 bases. Germline CDR1 is LGHDT and CDR2 is YNNKEL (reference sequence). J was trimmed by 0 bases and V by 3 bases; bases with no gene match: 1. The CDR3 length is 16 residues. CDR3 residues: CASSHTSGGDQETQYF. CDR3 nucleotides: TGTGCCAGCAGCCATACTAGCGGGGGGGACCAAGAGACCCAGTACTTC.